This entry lists 24 T cell receptor beta chains sequenced from one sample in a study of ipilimumab plus nivolumab after autologous stem cell transplantation. TCRdb's table, derived via immunoSEQ multiplex PCR, lists solely in-frame clones and lacks some. The sample carries roughly 11,000 clones, more than 65% recorded once. Sequenced here: PBMCs, sampled in a trial of ipilimumab plus nivolumab as post-transplant consolidation. The receptors here all came from a male donor with diffuse large B-cell lymphoma.

The genes are TRBV29-1 and TRBJ2-5; D ambiguous. Germline V CDR1 and CDR2: SQVTM, ANQGSEA. This CDR3 has 12 residues. Trimming removed 3 bases from V and 2 bases from J, with 7 bases in between. The CDR3 DNA sequence: TGCAGCGTTGATGACATACAAGAGACCCAGTACTTC. Its translation is CSVDDIQETQYF.

This chain joins TRBV10-2 and TRBJ2-3, with 8 bases aligning to TRBD2. After removal of 4 bases from V and 1 base from J, the junction contained 4 bases not matched to a gene. This CDR3 contains 15 residues. Germline CDR1 and CDR2: WSHSY and SAAADI. The CDR3, as DNA: TGCGCCAGCAGTGGAGCGGGGGTGCGCACAGATACGCAGTATTTT. Translation: CASSGAGVRTDTQYF.

The chain recombines TRBV11-3 with TRBJ1-1; the D is unclear. Trimming took off 0 bases at V and 1 base at J, with 9 bases between the two ends. Germline-derived CDR1 and CDR2 are SGHNT and YENEEA. The CDR3 contains 15 residues. DNA for the CDR3: TGTGCCAGCAGCTTAGAATTTGGTCCGAACACTGAAGCTTTCTTT. Translating gives CASSLEFGPNTEAFF.

V and J are TRBV9 and TRBJ2-1; 9 bases align to TRBD2. CDR3 length: 15 residues. Losses at the gene ends were 4 bases for V and 7 bases for J; bases not matched to a gene: 9. Germline CDR1 reads SGDLS; CDR2 reads YYNGEE. CDR3 nucleotide sequence: TGTGCCAGCAGCCAAGTATTACTAGCGGGTAATGAGCAGTTCTTC. It is translated as CASSQVLLAGNEQFF.

This chain connects TRBV18 to TRBJ1-4, with D perhaps TRBD1 (5 bases). V lost 3 bases and J 11 bases, leaving 19 bases between the germline ends. CDR3 length: 15 amino acids. The germline V gene encodes CDR1 KGHSH and CDR2 LQKENI. DNA of the CDR3: TGTGCCAGCTCACCGACAGAGCCTCTAATGAAGAAACTGTTTTTT. Amino acids: CASSPTEPLMKKLFF.

By share of the sample, this clone is medium-sized. The rearrangement uses TRBV5-4 and TRBJ2-5, with 11 bases identical to TRBD2. Germline V lookup: CDR1 SGHNT, CDR2 YYREEE (reference sequence). J was trimmed by 4 bases and V by 1 base; bases with no gene match: 3. This CDR3 spans 15 amino acids. The CDR3 here is CASSLSSGGGETQYF. In DNA, the CDR3 is TGTGCCAGCAGCTTGAGTAGCGGGGGGGGAGAGACCCAGTACTTC.

The gene calls are TRBV5-4 and TRBJ2-7, with D perhaps matching TRBD1 or TRBD2 (5 bases each). The CDR3 has 15 residues. CDR1 is SGHNT and CDR2 is YYREEE in the germline V gene (reference sequence). V was pared by 4 bases and J by 2 bases, with 16 bases between. The CDR3, as DNA: TGTGCCAGCAGCCGCCTGGGGGACGGCCCCTACGAGCAGTACTTC. It is translated as CASSRLGDGPYEQYF.

The chain has TRBV19 and TRBJ1-2, with D possibly being TRBD1 (6 bases). Germline V gene data show CDR1 as LNHDA and CDR2 as SQIVND (reference sequence). This CDR3 region has 15 residues. V was shortened by 6 bases and J by 4 bases, with 18 bases between the two germline ends. Here the CDR3 DNA reads TGTGCCAGTAGCGAAAACGCAGGGGATTCCTATGGCTACACCTTC. It codes for CASSENAGDSYGYTF.

This chain links TRBV4-3 with TRBJ1-1; D not resolved. Per germline, CDR1 LGHNA and CDR2 YSLEER. The CDR3 has 14 amino acids. Trimming removed 1 base at V and 4 bases at J, with 10 bases between. CDR3 amino acids: CASSQGILGTEAFF. The CDR3 DNA reads as TGCGCCAGCAGCCAAGGGATTTTGGGCACTGAAGCTTTCTTT.

The V and J genes are TRBV11-2 and TRBJ1-2; D call uncertain. Germline-derived CDR1 and CDR2 are SGHAT and FQNNGV. CDR3 length: 15 residues. Deletions cut 5 bases from V and 5 bases from J, with 18 bases between. CDR3 DNA sequence: TGTGCCAGCAGCATCGATCCGACTGAAACTTATGGCTACACCTTC. Translated, it gives CASSIDPTETYGYTF. Full variable domain (missing parts from reference TRBV11-2 and TRBJ1-2): EAGVAQSPRYKIIEKRQSVAFWCNPISGHATLYWYQQILGQGPKLLIQFQNNGVVDDSQLPKDRFSAERLKGVDSTLKIQPAKLEDSAVYLCASSIDPTETYGYTFGSGTRLTVV.

This sequence joins TRBV7-6 and TRBJ2-7; D tentatively fits TRBD1 or TRBD2 (5 bases each). The CDR3 spans 13 residues. Trimming left V 5 bases short and J 7 bases short, with 15 bases between. Per germline, CDR1 SGHVS and CDR2 FNYEAQ. CDR3 DNA: TGTGCCAGCAGCCCCGGGGCCCCCGGAGAGCAGTACTTC. Its protein is CASSPGAPGEQYF.

The V and J genes are TRBV23-1 and TRBJ2-6; the D is unclear. TRBV23-1 is sorted into the ORF group, with uncertain function. This CDR3 has 18 residues. V was cut by 3 bases and J by 4 bases, with 19 bases left in between. The CDR3 reads CASSHVPSSKWGANVLTF. The CDR3 DNA follows: TGCGCCAGCAGTCACGTACCTTCGAGTAAGTGGGGGGCCAACGTCCTGACTTTC.

The chain links TRBV6-9 to TRBJ1-2, with 10 nucleotides matching TRBD1. The CDR3 length is 13 residues. J was trimmed by 6 bases and V by 4 bases; bases with no gene match: 2. Per germline, CDR1 MNHGY and CDR2 SVAAGI. The CDR3 is CASSFGQGDGYTF. The CDR3 DNA sequence: TGTGCCAGCAGTTTCGGACAGGGGGATGGCTACACCTTC.

The CDR3 loop reads CASSLGGFPHEQYF. The DNA of the CDR3 is TGTGCCAGCAGCTTGGGGGGTTTCCCTCACGAGCAGTACTTC. V usage is TRBV5-4 and J usage is TRBJ2-7, with D unclear. Deletions cut 0 bases from V and 5 bases from J, with 12 bases between. The CDR3 has 14 residues. The germline gives CDR1 SGHNT, CDR2 YYREEE (reference sequence).

The chain has TRBV6-4 and TRBJ1-5; possibly TRBD1 for D (5 bases). Deletions cut 2 bases from V and 6 bases from J, with 8 bases between. The length of the CDR3 is 13 residues. Germline CDR1 is MRHNA and CDR2 is SNTAGT. The CDR3 spells CASSDKRGQPQHF. CDR3 nucleotide sequence: TGTGCCAGCAGTGACAAGAGGGGTCAGCCCCAGCATTTT.

The V gene is TRBV5-8, the J gene TRBJ1-4; no firm D call. The CDR3 covers 15 residues. The germline gives CDR1 SGHTS, CDR2 YDEGEE. V lost 4 bases, J lost 0 bases, and 10 bases lay in between. The CDR3 DNA follows: TGTGCCAGCAGCCCAGGATCAGCAACTAATGAAAAACTGTTTTTT. This codes for CASSPGSATNEKLFF.

Points on this clone: Since a much larger clone is just one base distant, this may be a read error. The CDR3 bases are TGTGCCAGCAGGGCGACAGGGGATAATTCACCCCTCCACTTT. Translating it yields CASRATGDNSPLHF. The rearrangement uses TRBV6-5 and TRBJ1-6; 8 bases are shared with TRBD1. Trimming took 6 bases from V and 5 from J; bases not matched to a gene: 3. CDR3 length equals 14 residues. The germline CDR1 and CDR2 sequences are MNHEY and SVGAGI.

The J gene is TRBJ2-3, the V gene TRBV19, with 11 bases fitting TRBD1. CDR3 size: 15 residues. J gave up 6 bases and V 4 bases, and 6 bases lay outside the gene matches. Germline V CDR1 and CDR2: LNHDA, SQIVND (reference sequence). This chain's CDR3 is CASSTRTGGADTQYF. In DNA form, the CDR3 reads TGTGCCAGTAGTACAAGGACAGGGGGCGCGGATACGCAGTATTTT.

The genes are TRBV9 and TRBJ1-5; no clear D gene. The CDR3 loop spans 15 amino acids. The germline CDR1 and CDR2 sequences are SGDLS and YYNGEE. V was shortened by 2 bases and J by 0 bases, with 9 bases between the two germline ends. The CDR3 spells CASSVSGYSNQPQHF. The DNA for the CDR3 is TGTGCCAGCAGCGTCTCGGGATATAGCAATCAGCCCCAGCATTTT. Drawing the rest from reference TRBV9 and TRBJ1-5, the complete variable domain is DSGVTQTPKHLITATGQRVTLRCSPRSGDLSVYWYQQSLDQGLQFLIQYYNGEERAKGNILERFSAQQFPDLHSELNLSSLELGDSALYFCASSVSGYSNQPQHFGDGTRLSIL.

The rearrangement joins TRBV2 to TRBJ2-1; no clear D gene. This CDR3 comprises 13 residues. V dropped 5 bases and J dropped 12 bases, with 17 bases sitting between them. Germline V lookup: CDR1 SNHLY, CDR2 FYNNEI. This chain's CDR3 is CASSLSRRIGQFF. Written as DNA, the CDR3 is TGTGCCAGCAGTTTAAGTCGGAGAATAGGGCAGTTCTTC.

The rearrangement joins TRBV16 to TRBJ2-5; D call uncertain. The length of the CDR3 is 13 residues. V lost 5 bases and J 2 bases, leaving 9 bases between the germline ends. CDR1 KGHSY and CDR2 FQNENV come from the germline V gene. CDR3 residues: CASSYGRQETQYF. The CDR3 DNA follows: TGTGCCAGCAGCTACGGACGGCAAGAGACCCAGTACTTC.

The chain links TRBV7-9 to TRBJ2-1; D unclear. The germline V and J ends were trimmed by 1 base and 4 bases, with 5 bases remaining between them. CDR1 and CDR2 (germline): SEHNR, FQNEAQ (reference sequence). This CDR3 has 13 residues. CDR3 protein: CASSLEAYNEQFF. CDR3 nucleotides: TGTGCCAGCAGCTTAGAGGCGTACAATGAGCAGTTCTTC.

This clone came up a few times. CDR3 sequence (DNA): TGTGCCAGCAGCCAGACCGGCCTAGAGCAGTACTTC. This codes for CASSQTGLEQYF. The rearrangement uses TRBV14 and TRBJ2-7; no firm D call. Germline V gene sequence: CDR1 SGHDN, CDR2 FVKESK. V was clipped by 3 bases and J by 7 bases, with 10 bases between them. The CDR3 consists of 12 residues.

This clone has only one observation. Written as DNA, the CDR3 is TGCGCCAGCAGTGAGACTCGAGGGGGCCTCTATGGCTACACCTTC. It codes for CASSETRGGLYGYTF. J is TRBJ1-2 and V is TRBV10-1, with 7 bases matching TRBD1. Germline V gives CDR1 WNHNN, CDR2 SYGVQD (reference sequence). The ends lost 2 bases at V and 4 bases at J; junction bases unmatched: 7. The CDR3 has 15 residues.